The 27 T cell receptor beta chains below were found in one sample sequenced in a study of blood T cell repertoires in COVID-19. Method: immunoSEQ multiplex PCR; TCRdb's copy keeps in-frame clones and lacks some. The sample lists roughly 250,000 clones, more than 90% seen once, with under 3% in the top ten. Sequencing was performed on peripheral blood. The source is a person in their late teens or twenties with COVID-19, enrolled during active disease.

The chain combines TRBV5-1 with TRBJ1-1; 9 bases are a match to TRBD1. This CDR3 is built from 13 residues. The V gene end was trimmed by 0 bases and the J gene end by 7 bases; junction bases not matched to a gene: 1. Germline CDR1 SGHRS, CDR2 YFSETQ. The CDR3 loop reads CASSLGQGGEAFF. In DNA, the CDR3 is TGCGCCAGCAGCTTGGGACAGGGGGGTGAAGCTTTCTTT.

This chain uses TRBV12-5 with TRBJ2-1, with D possibly being TRBD2 (6 bases). Germline V gene sequence: CDR1 LGHNT, CDR2 FRNRAP. The V gene lost 1 base and the J gene lost 6 bases, with 13 bases spanning the gap. This CDR3 is built from 15 residues. CDR3 in DNA: TGTGCTAGTGGTTTGGGCCTAATGGGAGGCAATGAGCAGTTCTTC. It is translated as CASGLGLMGGNEQFF.

The chain recombines TRBV9 with TRBJ1-3; 10 bases agree with TRBD1. Trimming at V came to 2 bases and at J to 2 bases, leaving 1 base not matched to a gene. Germline V gene sequence: CDR1 SGDLS, CDR2 YYNGEE. CDR3 size: 15 residues. The CDR3 DNA follows: TGTGCCAGCAGCGTGGACAGGGGGGCTGGAAACACCATATATTTT. Its protein product is CASSVDRGAGNTIYF.

This clone was counted once. V is TRBV2 and J is TRBJ2-1; a possible D gene is TRBD2 (5 bases). This CDR3 contains 10 residues. Germline CDR1 and CDR2: SNHLY and FYNNEI. The V gene lost 5 bases and the J gene lost 10 bases, with 6 bases spanning the gap. The CDR3 nucleotides are TGTGCCAGCAGTCAGCGGGAGCAGTTCTTC. It encodes CASSQREQFF.

The gene calls are TRBV5-1 and TRBJ2-7; D might be TRBD2 (5 bases). The CDR3 is made up of 13 amino acids. Trimming removed 0 bases from V and 3 bases from J, with 7 bases in between. Per germline, CDR1 SGHRS and CDR2 YFSETQ. CDR3 region: CASSLAAGYEQYF. CDR3 DNA: TGCGCCAGCAGCTTGGCGGCGGGCTACGAGCAGTACTTC.

CDR3 in DNA: TGTGCCAGCAGCTTTACCGGGACAGGGCCCTCTGGGGCCAACGTCCTGACTTTC. Translation: CASSFTGTGPSGANVLTF. J is TRBJ2-6 and V is TRBV7-2; TRBD1 aligns across 9 bases. With V trimmed by 3 bases and J by 0 bases, 6 bases remained unmatched. The germline CDR1 and CDR2 sequences are SGHTA and FQGNSA. The CDR3 totals 18 residues.

This chain joins TRBV27 and TRBJ2-7; D is perhaps TRBD2 (6 bases). V was cut by 6 bases and J by 0 bases, with 12 bases left in between. The length of the CDR3 is 14 residues. CDR1 is MNHEY and CDR2 is SMNVEV in the germline V gene (reference sequence). CDR3 amino acids: CASRGTRDSYEQYF. DNA for the CDR3: TGTGCCAGCAGAGGGACGCGGGACTCCTACGAGCAGTACTTC.

The J gene is TRBJ2-1, the V gene TRBV21-1; the table names TRBD2, a call not compared with the DNA. TRBV21-1 is a recognized pseudogene. This CDR3 is built from 19 residues. Written as DNA, the CDR3 is TGTGCCAGCAGCCCGGGACGGTGGAAAGCTAGCGGGAAATACAATGAGCAGTTCTTC. Protein product: CASSPGRWKASGKYNEQFF.

This sequence joins TRBV15 and TRBJ1-1; D possibly corresponds to TRBD1 (5 bases). The V end was cut by 3 bases, the J end by 3 bases, with 8 bases between. Germline assignment: CDR1 LNHNV and CDR2 YYDKDF (reference sequence). This CDR3 has 13 amino acids. The chain's CDR3 is CATSRGGDTEAFF. Written as DNA, the CDR3 is TGTGCCACCAGCAGGGGGGGGGACACTGAAGCTTTCTTT.

The rearrangement links TRBV27 to TRBJ1-1; no clear D. This CDR3 has 14 amino acids. The germline V gene has CDR1 MNHEY and CDR2 SMNVEV (reference sequence). The V and J ends lost 5 bases and 9 bases respectively, with 19 bases between them. The CDR3 is CASSLSGSGQKAFF. The CDR3 coding sequence is TGTGCCAGCAGTCTAAGCGGATCAGGCCAGAAAGCTTTCTTT.

This chain joins TRBV6-5 and TRBJ2-7; TRBD1 matches at 9 bases. Per germline, CDR1 MNHEY and CDR2 SVGAGI. CDR3 size: 14 residues. J gave up 1 base and V 8 bases, and 6 bases lay outside the gene matches. The DNA for the CDR3 is TGTGCCAGCTTTTCCGGGACAGGGTCCTACGAGCAGTACTTC. This translates into CASFSGTGSYEQYF.

This chain joins TRBV12-5 and TRBJ2-5, with D uncertain. Germline CDR1 reads LGHNT; CDR2 reads FRNRAP. CDR3 size: 12 residues. V lost 3 bases and J lost 1, with 3 bases in between. Here the CDR3 DNA reads TGTGCTAGTGGTTTCTTCCAAGAGACCCAGTACTTC. Translating it yields CASGFFQETQYF. The entire variable domain, with the rest obtained from reference TRBV12-5 and TRBJ2-5, is as follows: DARVTQTPRHKVTEMGQEVTMRCQPILGHNTVFWYRQTMMQGLELLAYFRNRAPLDDSGMPKDRFSAEMPDATLATLKIQPSEPRDSAVYFCASGFFQETQYFGPGTRLLVL.

This chain links TRBV6-5 with TRBJ2-7; 12 bases match TRBD2. There are 16 residues in the CDR3. The ends lost 4 bases at V and 2 bases at J; junction bases unmatched: 6. In germline, CDR1 is MNHEY, CDR2 SVGAGI. This chain's CDR3 is CASSSPTSGRTYEQYF. The CDR3 nucleotides read TGTGCCAGCAGTTCGCCGACTAGCGGGAGAACCTACGAGCAGTACTTC.

The chain carries TRBV4-1 and TRBJ1-5; D remains ambiguous. The CDR3 length is 15 residues. Trimming removed 0 bases at V and 1 base at J, with 7 bases between. Germline V gene lookup returns CDR1 MGHRA and CDR2 YSYEKL. The CDR3 nucleotides are TGCGCCAGCAGCCAAGAGGCCCACAGCAATCAGCCCCAGCATTTT. Translation gives CASSQEAHSNQPQHF.

The chain employs TRBV5-4 and TRBJ2-5, with 7 bases identical to TRBD1. The CDR3 length is 15 residues. Trimming at V came to 0 bases and at J to 3 bases, leaving 5 bases not matched to a gene. Germline assignment: CDR1 SGHNT and CDR2 YYREEE (reference sequence). The CDR3 DNA is TGTGCCAGCAGCTTGGACAGGGGCTCAGAAGAGACCCAGTACTTC. Amino acid sequence: CASSLDRGSEETQYF.

The chain uses TRBV4-2 and TRBJ1-5, with 7 bases identical to TRBD1. Per germline, CDR1 LGHNA and CDR2 YNFKEQ. V lost 0 bases, J lost 0 bases, and 2 bases stayed unmatched. This CDR3 spans 16 amino acids. The CDR3 protein is CASSQDGTDSNQPQHF. In DNA form, the CDR3 reads TGTGCCAGCAGCCAAGACGGGACAGATAGCAATCAGCCCCAGCATTTT.

The chain couples TRBV9 to TRBJ2-3; 11 bases are a match to TRBD2. The CDR3 covers 16 residues. V shed 3 bases and J 2 bases; nucleotides not matched to a gene: 5. Germline-derived CDR1 and CDR2 are SGDLS and YYNGEE. This CDR3 reads CASSDEGLADTDTQYF. The DNA for the CDR3 is TGTGCCAGCAGCGACGAGGGACTAGCGGACACAGATACGCAGTATTTT.

The chain joins TRBV28 to TRBJ2-2, with D tentatively TRBD1 (5 bases). CDR3 size: 13 residues. CDR1 and CDR2 from the germline V gene are MDHEN and SYDVKM. V shed 9 bases and J shed 4 bases, with 12 bases lying between them. This CDR3 is CASITGSTGELFF. The CDR3 nucleotides are TGTGCCAGTATTACAGGATCCACCGGGGAGCTGTTTTTT.

The table lists this clone with a count of one. V gene TRBV5-1 combines with J gene TRBJ2-2; tentative D call: TRBD2 (6 bases). Germline V CDR1 and CDR2: SGHRS, YFSETQ. The V and J ends lost 5 bases and 12 bases respectively, with 14 bases between them. The CDR3 has 12 residues. Here the CDR3 DNA reads TGCGCCAGCAGGTCCGGGACTCTCCAGCTGTTTTTT. Translated, it gives CASRSGTLQLFF.

Only one count was recorded for this clone. V and J are TRBV11-3 and TRBJ1-2, with D tentatively TRBD1 (5 bases). V was trimmed by 2 bases and J by 4 bases, leaving 11 bases between them. Germline loops: CDR1 SGHNT, CDR2 YENEEA. The CDR3 sequence is 14 residues long. The CDR3 DNA reads TGTGCCAGCAGCTTATTGCCAAGGGGCTATGGCTACACCTTC. This gives the protein CASSLLPRGYGYTF. The entire variable domain, with the rest obtained from reference TRBV11-3 and TRBJ1-2, is as follows: EAGVVQSPRYKIIEKKQPVAFWCNPISGHNTLYWYLQNLGQGPELLIRYENEEAVDDSQLPKDRFSAERLKGVDSTLKIQPAELGDSAVYLCASSLLPRGYGYTFGSGTRLTVV.

V is TRBV28 and J is TRBJ2-7; 15 bases agree with TRBD2. The CDR3 sequence is 17 residues long. CDR1 is MDHEN and CDR2 is SYDVKM in the germline V gene. J was trimmed by 0 bases and V by 3 bases; bases with no gene match: 3. The CDR3 loop reads CASSFGTSGGSSYEQYF. For the CDR3, the DNA is TGTGCCAGCAGTTTTGGGACTAGCGGGGGGTCCTCCTACGAGCAGTACTTC.

The chain couples TRBV5-1 to TRBJ2-1; 11 positions match TRBD2. CDR3 length equals 15 residues. Losses at the gene ends were 4 bases for V and 7 bases for J; bases not matched to a gene: 7. CDR1 SGHRS and CDR2 YFSETQ come from the germline V gene. The CDR3 reads CASSAGLAEENEQFF. The CDR3 DNA reads TGCGCCAGCAGCGCGGGACTAGCGGAGGAGAATGAGCAGTTCTTC.

V usage is TRBV10-3 and J usage is TRBJ2-7; 10 nucleotides align to TRBD2. Per germline, CDR1 ENHRY and CDR2 SYGVKD. The CDR3 covers 17 residues. Unmatched junction bases numbered 10, after V lost 0 bases and J lost 5 bases. The DNA for the CDR3 is TGTGCCATCAGTGAGTCAGGCCTAGCGGGAGAAGACGACGAGCAGTACTTC. Protein: CAISESGLAGEDDEQYF.

V and J are TRBV5-8 and TRBJ2-3; TRBD2 aligns across 16 bases. This CDR3 is 18 amino acids long. V lost 1 base and J lost 1; bases outside the gene matches: 3. Germline V gene lookup returns CDR1 SGHTS and CDR2 YDEGEE. As DNA, the CDR3 is TGTGCCAGCAGCTTGATGGGGACTAGCGGGAGGGGCACAGATACGCAGTATTTT. Translating it yields CASSLMGTSGRGTDTQYF.

This clone was seen a handful of times. This chain links TRBV2 with TRBJ1-1; possible D gene TRBD1, 6 bases. The V gene lost 6 bases and the J gene lost 1 base, with 12 bases spanning the gap. Germline CDR1 reads SNHLY; CDR2 reads FYNNEI. The CDR3 is 14 amino acids. CDR3 sequence: CASRYRVANTEAFF. The CDR3 bases are TGTGCCAGCAGGTACAGGGTTGCGAACACTGAAGCTTTCTTT.

The gene calls are TRBV30 and TRBJ2-5; D is perhaps TRBD2 (5 bases). Germline CDR1 is GTSNPN and CDR2 is SVGIG (reference sequence). The CDR3 sequence is 13 residues long. V lost 5 bases and J 3 bases, leaving 13 bases between the germline ends. This CDR3 is CAWRGRGKETQYF. The CDR3 nucleotides read TGTGCCTGGCGAGGACGGGGAAAAGAGACCCAGTACTTC.

The chain combines TRBV29-1 with TRBJ2-3, with a possible D match to TRBD2 (6 bases). There are 15 residues in the CDR3. Germline V gives CDR1 SQVTM, CDR2 ANQGSEA. The germline V and J ends were trimmed by 2 bases and 3 bases, with 15 bases remaining between them. CDR3 residues: CSVEIYPAGTDTQYF. The CDR3, as DNA: TGCAGCGTTGAAATATACCCCGCGGGGACAGATACGCAGTATTTT.